One T cell receptor (beta chain) is described in this entry. Assignment of participants to cohorts was predicated upon participant-reported clinical history. All exposed participants met a person with COVID-19 within 2 weeks before entering the study. V lost 7 bases, J lost 3 bases, and 6 bases stayed unmatched. CDR3 length: 15 amino acids. Germline CDR1 reads SEHNR; CDR2 reads FQNEAQ (reference sequence). Original processing notes: The authors estimated nucleated cell counts from reference gene primer amplification. The repertoire was sequenced with immunoSEQ multiplex PCR; TCRdb's copy has only in-frame clones and lacks some. That table furnishes V, J and clone size, whereas the DNA furnished D and trimming. The data show approximately 280,000 clones, approximately 78% seen once. The sample originates from a study of blood T cell repertoires in COVID-19. Study at large: PBMCs, B-cell-depleted T cells, or T cells were the source of the cDNA or gDNA that made up the material.

The sequencing input was PBMCs or T cells enriched from blood (not recorded which). The rearrangement joins TRBV7-9 to TRBJ2-6; 7 bases agree with TRBD2. This receptor was identified in a man aged 35 to 55 who had been exposed to COVID-19. The CDR3 nucleotides are TGTGCCAGCACCCTACGGGGGGATGGGGCCAACGTCCTGACTTTC. It translates to CASTLRGDGANVLTF.